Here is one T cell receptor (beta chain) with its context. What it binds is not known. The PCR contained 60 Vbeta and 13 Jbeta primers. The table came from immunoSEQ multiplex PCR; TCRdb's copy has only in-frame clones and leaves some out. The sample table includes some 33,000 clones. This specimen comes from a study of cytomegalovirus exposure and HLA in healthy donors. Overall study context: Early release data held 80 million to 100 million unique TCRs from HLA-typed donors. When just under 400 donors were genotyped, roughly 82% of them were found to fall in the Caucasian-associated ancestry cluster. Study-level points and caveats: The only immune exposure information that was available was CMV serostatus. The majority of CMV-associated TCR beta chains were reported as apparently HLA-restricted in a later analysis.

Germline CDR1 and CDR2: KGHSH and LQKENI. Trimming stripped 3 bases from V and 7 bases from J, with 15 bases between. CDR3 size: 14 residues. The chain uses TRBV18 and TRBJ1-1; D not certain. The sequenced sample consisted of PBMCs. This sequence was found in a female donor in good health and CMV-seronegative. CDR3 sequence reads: CASSPGSNGVEAFF. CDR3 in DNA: TGTGCCAGCTCACCCGGGAGCAACGGGGTTGAAGCTTTCTTT. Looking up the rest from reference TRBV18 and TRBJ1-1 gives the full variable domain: NAGVMQNPRHLVRRRGQEARLRCSPMKGHSHVYWYRQLPEEGLKFMVYLQKENIIDESGMPKERFSAEFPKEGPSILRIQQVVRGDSAAYFCASSPGSNGVEAFFGQGTRLTVV.